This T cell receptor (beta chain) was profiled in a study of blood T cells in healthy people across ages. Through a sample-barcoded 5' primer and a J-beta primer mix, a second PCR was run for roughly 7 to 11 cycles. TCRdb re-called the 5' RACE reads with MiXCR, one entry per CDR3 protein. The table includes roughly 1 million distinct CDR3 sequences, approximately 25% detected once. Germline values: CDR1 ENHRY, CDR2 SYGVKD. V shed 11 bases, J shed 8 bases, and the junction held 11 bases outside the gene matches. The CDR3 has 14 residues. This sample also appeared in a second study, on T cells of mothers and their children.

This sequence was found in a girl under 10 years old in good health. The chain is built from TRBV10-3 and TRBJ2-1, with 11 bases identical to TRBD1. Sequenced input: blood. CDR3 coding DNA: TGTGCCGCTCAAGCGGGGACAGGGGGAGATGAGCAGTTCTTC. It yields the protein CAAQAGTGGDEQFF.